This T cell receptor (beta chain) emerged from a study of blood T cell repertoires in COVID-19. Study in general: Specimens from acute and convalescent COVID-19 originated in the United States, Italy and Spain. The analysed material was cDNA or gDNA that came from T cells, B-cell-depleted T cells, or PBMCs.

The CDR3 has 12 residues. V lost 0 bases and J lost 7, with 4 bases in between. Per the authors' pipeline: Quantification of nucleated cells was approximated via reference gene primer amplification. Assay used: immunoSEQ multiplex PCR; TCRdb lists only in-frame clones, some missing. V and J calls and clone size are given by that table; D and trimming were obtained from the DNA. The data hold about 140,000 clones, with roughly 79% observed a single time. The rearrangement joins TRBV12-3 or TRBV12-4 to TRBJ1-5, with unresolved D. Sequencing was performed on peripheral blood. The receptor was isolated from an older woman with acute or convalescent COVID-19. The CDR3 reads CASSLARQPQHF. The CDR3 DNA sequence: TGTGCCAGCAGTTTAGCGCGACAGCCCCAGCATTTT.